What follows are 26 T cell receptor beta chains derived from one specimen sequenced in a study of blood T cell repertoires in COVID-19. The repertoire was sequenced with immunoSEQ multiplex PCR; TCRdb's copy has only in-frame clones and lacks some. The table has hundreds of thousands of clones, roughly nine tenths seen once; the top ten hold roughly 1.8%. Source material: PBMCs or T cells enriched from blood (not recorded which). These receptors originate from a woman aged 18-35 years with acute COVID-19.

The genes are TRBV9 and TRBJ1-1; D may be TRBD1 (5 bases). Deletions cut 0 bases from V and 7 bases from J, with 13 bases between. CDR3 length: 14 residues. Germline-derived CDR1 and CDR2 are SGDLS and YYNGEE. The CDR3 protein is CASSVVGNGGEAFF. In nucleotides, the CDR3 is TGTGCCAGCAGCGTAGTAGGGAACGGGGGTGAAGCTTTCTTT. Drawing the rest from reference TRBV9 and TRBJ1-1, the complete variable domain is DSGVTQTPKHLITATGQRVTLRCSPRSGDLSVYWYQQSLDQGLQFLIQYYNGEERAKGNILERFSAQQFPDLHSELNLSSLELGDSALYFCASSVVGNGGEAFFGQGTRLTVV.

This chain joins TRBV21-1 and TRBJ2-7; the table gives TRBD2 as D, unverified against the DNA. TRBV21-1 has pseudogene status. CDR3 length equals 15 residues. The CDR3 spells CASSKGLRNPYEQYF. DNA for the CDR3: TGTGCCAGCAGCAAAGGACTGCGGAATCCCTACGAGCAGTACTTC.

This chain joins TRBV3-1 (or the pseudogene TRBV3-2) and TRBJ2-1; D might be TRBD1 (5 bases). V was cut by 4 bases and J by 7 bases, with 14 bases left in between. The V gene's germline CDR1 is LGHDT and CDR2 YNNKEL (reference sequence). The CDR3 loop spans 14 amino acids. The CDR3 coding sequence is TGTGCCAGCAGCCGTCAACAGGTTCCTAATGAGCAGTTCTTC. Its protein product is CASSRQQVPNEQFF.

This clone came up a few times. The V gene is TRBV11-3, the J gene TRBJ2-2, with 8 bases matching TRBD2. This CDR3 is built from 13 residues. Germline V CDR1 and CDR2: SGHNT, YENEEA. The V and J ends lost 4 bases and 6 bases, in that order; junction bases with no gene match: 1. CDR3 nucleotides: TGTGCCAGCAGCTACGGGGGGGCCGGGGAGCTGTTTTTT. As protein: CASSYGGAGELFF.

CDR3 protein: CASSEDRSLSNQPQHF. In DNA, the CDR3 is TGTGCCAGCAGCGAGGACAGGTCCCTTAGCAATCAGCCCCAGCATTTT. The rearrangement uses TRBV7-9 and TRBJ1-5; 7 positions match TRBD1. Germline V lookup: CDR1 SEHNR, CDR2 FQNEAQ (reference sequence). The CDR3 has 16 residues. V shed 5 bases, J shed 0 bases, and the junction held 7 bases outside the gene matches. Full variable domain (rest looked up from reference TRBV7-9 and TRBJ1-5): DTGVSQNPRHKITKRGQNVTFRCDPISEHNRLYWYRQTLGQGPEFLTYFQNEAQLEKSRLLSDRFSAERPKGSFSTLEIQRTEQGDSAMYLCASSEDRSLSNQPQHFGDGTRLSIL.

V is TRBV27 and J is TRBJ2-5; 9 bases fit TRBD1. The CDR3 loop spans 14 amino acids. The V gene's germline CDR1 is MNHEY and CDR2 SMNVEV (reference sequence). V shed 4 bases and J 6 bases; nucleotides not matched to a gene: 6. DNA of the CDR3: TGTGCCAGCAGTTCAACAGGGGGCTTGAAGACCCAGTACTTC. It codes for CASSSTGGLKTQYF.

CDR3 loop: CASQRIGSTNEKLFF. Written as DNA, the CDR3 is TGTGCCAGTCAGCGGATCGGTTCAACTAATGAAAAACTGTTTTTT. The rearrangement joins TRBV7-6 to TRBJ1-4; D ambiguous. Trimming took off 9 bases at V and 0 bases at J, with 14 bases between the two ends. The length of the CDR3 is 15 residues. The germline V gene has CDR1 SGHVS and CDR2 FNYEAQ.

The chain joins TRBV2 to TRBJ2-1, with 8 bases that match TRBD1. The CDR3 extends over 13 amino acids. V gave up 7 bases and J gave up 8 bases; unmatched junction bases: 7. CDR1 is SNHLY, CDR2 FYNNEI, per germline. The CDR3 loop is CASKQGATHEQFF. The CDR3, as DNA: TGTGCCAGCAAGCAGGGGGCGACCCATGAGCAGTTCTTC.

This chain uses TRBV28 with TRBJ2-7, with D maybe TRBD1 (6 bases). Germline CDR1 is MDHEN and CDR2 is SYDVKM. The CDR3 runs 14 residues. Trimming removed 5 bases at V and 2 bases at J, with 13 bases between. This CDR3 reads CASSTDSGTYEQYF. The CDR3 coding sequence is TGTGCCAGCAGTACGGACAGCGGCACCTACGAGCAGTACTTC.

V usage is TRBV7-2 and J usage is TRBJ1-5; 8 nucleotides line up with TRBD1. From germline, CDR1 is SGHTA and CDR2 FQGNSA. V shed 2 bases, J shed 4 bases, and the junction held 7 bases outside the gene matches. The CDR3 totals 16 residues. The CDR3 nucleotides read TGTGCCAGCAGCTTAATGTCCGGGACAGGAAATCAGCCCCAGCATTTT. Protein: CASSLMSGTGNQPQHF.

The chain couples TRBV7-8 to TRBJ2-7; D uncertain. Germline loops: CDR1 SGHVS, CDR2 FQNEAQ. This CDR3 is built from 13 residues. Trimming took 5 bases from V and 2 from J, leaving 10 bases between them. CDR3 region: CASSPSRAYEQYF. CDR3 nucleotides: TGTGCCAGCAGCCCAAGTCGCGCCTACGAGCAGTACTTC.

This clone was seen only a few times. The CDR3 DNA is TGCGCCAGCACTCCGGGACACATCTATGGCTACACCTTC. Its translation is CASTPGHIYGYTF. The chain is built from TRBV5-1 and TRBJ1-2, with TRBD1 as a possible D gene (6 bases). The germline CDR1 and CDR2 sequences are SGHRS and YFSETQ. The CDR3 is made up of 13 amino acids. V shed 6 bases and J shed 4 bases, with 13 bases lying between them.

The chain employs TRBV7-6 and TRBJ1-5, with a possible D match to TRBD1 (5 bases). Germline CDR1 reads SGHVS; CDR2 reads FNYEAQ. The CDR3 contains 15 residues. V lost 4 bases and J 0 bases, leaving 10 bases between the germline ends. This chain's CDR3 is CASSSDRNSNQPQHF. CDR3 in DNA: TGTGCCAGCAGCTCCGACAGAAATAGCAATCAGCCCCAGCATTTT.

This clone occurred once. The genes are TRBV30 and TRBJ1-5; D is undetermined. The ends were cut back, 3 bases at V and 4 bases at J, with 13 bases in the middle. CDR1 is GTSNPN and CDR2 is SVGIG in the germline V gene (reference sequence). The CDR3 sequence is 14 residues long. CDR3 sequence: CAWRGSRGNQPQHF. The CDR3 bases are TGTGCCTGGAGGGGGTCCCGAGGGAATCAGCCCCAGCATTTT.

This sequence joins TRBV7-2 and TRBJ2-2, with TRBD1 matching over 7 bases. This CDR3 spans 16 amino acids. Germline CDR1 reads SGHTA; CDR2 reads FQGNSA. Trimming removed 4 bases from V and 0 bases from J; junction bases left unmatched: 5. The CDR3 loop is CASSYRQGSNTGELFF. In DNA, the CDR3 is TGTGCCAGCAGCTACAGACAGGGTTCGAACACCGGGGAGCTGTTTTTT.

As DNA, the CDR3 is TGTGCCAGCAGCTCCGGGACAGGGAGAAAACTGTTTTTT. It yields the protein CASSSGTGRKLFF. The V and J genes are TRBV7-2 and TRBJ1-4; 9 nucleotides match TRBD1. This CDR3 has 13 residues. The V segment lost 4 bases and the J segment 10 bases; nucleotides outside the gene matches: 4. CDR1 SGHTA and CDR2 FQGNSA come from the germline V gene.

The J gene is TRBJ1-5, the V gene TRBV5-6; 12 bases align to TRBD1. The CDR3 is made up of 15 amino acids. With 3 bases clipped from V and 6 bases from J, the junction kept 4 bases outside the gene matches. The germline gives CDR1 SGHDT, CDR2 YYEEEE. This CDR3 is CASSWGQGAVQPQHF. CDR3 in DNA: TGTGCCAGCAGCTGGGGACAGGGGGCAGTTCAGCCCCAGCATTTT.

The chain has TRBV11-3 and TRBJ2-5, with D maybe TRBD1 (5 bases). The CDR3 is made up of 13 amino acids. V shed 3 bases and J shed 5 bases, with 10 bases lying between them. The germline V gene has CDR1 SGHNT and CDR2 YENEEA. The CDR3 DNA is TGTGCCAGCAGCTTCAAAGGGGCCGAGACCCAGTACTTC. This codes for CASSFKGAETQYF.

The chain is built from TRBV12-3 or TRBV12-4 and TRBJ2-1, with D possibly being TRBD1 (5 bases). The CDR3 extends over 12 amino acids. Trimming pared 7 bases from V and 3 bases from J, leaving 7 bases between. CDR3 amino acids: CASKDSYNEQFF. The CDR3 bases are TGTGCCAGCAAAGACAGCTACAATGAGCAGTTCTTC.

This clone was counted a few times. The J gene is TRBJ1-2, the V gene TRBV27; 9 positions match TRBD1. The CDR3 extends over 11 amino acids. Germline V gene lookup returns CDR1 MNHEY and CDR2 SMNVEV (reference sequence). CDR3 nucleotides: TGTGGGGCCGGACAGGGGATTGGCTACACCTTC. Translated, it gives CGAGQGIGYTF.

The chain carries TRBV12-2 and TRBJ1-4. TRBV12-2 is a pseudogene. This CDR3 contains 13 residues. This CDR3 is CASRPPGREKLFF. For the CDR3, the DNA is TGTGCAAGTCGCCCACCGGGGAGGGAAAAACTGTTTTTT.

The chain links TRBV5-6 to TRBJ1-1; no definite D call. V lost 0 bases to trimming and J lost 1 base, with 7 bases between them. Germline CDR1 and CDR2: SGHDT and YYEEEE. CDR3 length: 14 residues. CDR3 in amino acids: CASSLGPKNTEAFF. The CDR3 bases are TGTGCCAGCAGCTTGGGTCCCAAGAACACTGAAGCTTTCTTT.

The chain uses TRBV3-1 (or the pseudogene TRBV3-2) and TRBJ1-2; possible D gene TRBD1, 6 bases. The CDR3 is made up of 14 amino acids. From germline, CDR1 is LGHDT and CDR2 YNNKEL (reference sequence). V was pared by 2 bases and J by 7 bases, with 14 bases between. DNA of the CDR3: TGTGCCAGCAGCCAAAGGGGGGGTCATGGTGGCTACACCTTC. It encodes CASSQRGGHGGYTF.

The V gene is TRBV4-3, the J gene TRBJ1-5; perhaps TRBD1 as D (6 bases). With 3 bases removed from V and 11 bases from J, the gap between germline ends came to 14 bases. The CDR3 length is 13 residues. The germline gives CDR1 LGHNA, CDR2 YSLEER. The CDR3 protein is CASSQNREMAQHF. DNA for the CDR3: TGCGCCAGCAGCCAGAACAGGGAAATGGCCCAGCATTTT.

The chain recombines TRBV3-1 (or the pseudogene TRBV3-2) with TRBJ2-5, with D unresolved. V was trimmed by 0 bases and J by 1 base, leaving 12 bases between them. The CDR3 loop spans 16 amino acids. Germline assignment: CDR1 LGHDT and CDR2 YNNKEL (reference sequence). The CDR3 loop reads CASSQDLASPQETQYF. In nucleotides, the CDR3 is TGTGCCAGCAGCCAAGATCTCGCTAGTCCCCAAGAGACCCAGTACTTC.

The V and J genes are TRBV10-2 and TRBJ1-2; D gene uncertain. The V end was cut by 6 bases, the J end by 7 bases, with 9 bases between. The CDR3 is made up of 11 amino acids. CDR1 is WSHSY and CDR2 is SAAADI in the germline V gene. The CDR3 is CASRGDTGYTF. The CDR3 bases are TGCGCCAGCAGAGGAGATACTGGCTACACCTTC.